This TCR beta chain emerged from a study of cytomegalovirus exposure and HLA in healthy donors. The overall study: An earlier analysis found 120 million or so unique TCR beta sequences from 150 million to 200 million T cells. Study-wide results and caveats: Fewer than 20,000 TCR beta sequences were associated with HLA alleles at 0.05 false discovery rate in a later analysis. Most of the CMV-associated TCR beta chains (in a later analysis) appeared to be HLA-restricted. The study labeled more than 150 TCR beta chains cytomegalovirus-associated.

Both 60 Vbeta primers and 13 Jbeta primers went into the PCR. The repertoire was sequenced with immunoSEQ multiplex PCR; TCRdb's copy has only in-frame clones and lacks some. Among a few hundred thousand clones listed, about 80% were seen once. The ends lost 2 bases at V and 6 bases at J; junction bases unmatched: 2. Germline-derived CDR1 and CDR2 are MNHEY and SVGAGI. The CDR3 covers 14 residues. This clone was observed a few times. Its antigen remains unidentified. The chain carries TRBV6-5 and TRBJ2-1, with 9 bases aligning to TRBD1. The sequenced material came from PBMCs. This receptor was obtained from a man in his forties in good health and CMV-seronegative. DNA of the CDR3: TGTGCCAGCAGTTACCGGACAGGGGCCAATGAGCAGTTCTTC. It yields the protein CASSYRTGANEQFF.